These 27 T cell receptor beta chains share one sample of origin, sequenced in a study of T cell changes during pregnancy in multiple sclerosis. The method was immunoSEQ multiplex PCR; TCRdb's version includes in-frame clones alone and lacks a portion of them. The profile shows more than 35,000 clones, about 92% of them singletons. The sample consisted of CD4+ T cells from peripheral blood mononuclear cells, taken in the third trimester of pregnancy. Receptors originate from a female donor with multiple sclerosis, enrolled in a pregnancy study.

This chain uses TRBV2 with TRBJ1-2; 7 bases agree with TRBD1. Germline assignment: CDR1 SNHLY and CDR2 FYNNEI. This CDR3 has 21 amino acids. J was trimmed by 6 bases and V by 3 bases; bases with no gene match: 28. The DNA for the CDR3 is TGTGCCAGCAGTGATACGACAGCACCTACAGGGGTTCGTCCGGGCGCGGATGGCTACACCTTC. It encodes CASSDTTAPTGVRPGADGYTF.

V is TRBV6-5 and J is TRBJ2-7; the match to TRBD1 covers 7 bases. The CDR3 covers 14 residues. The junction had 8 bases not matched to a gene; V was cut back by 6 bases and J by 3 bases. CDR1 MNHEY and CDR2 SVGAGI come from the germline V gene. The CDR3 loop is CASSRQGQFYEQYF. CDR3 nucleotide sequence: TGTGCCAGCAGCCGACAGGGACAGTTCTACGAGCAGTACTTC.

CDR3 residues: CASSLDWRGASYEQYF. Here the CDR3 DNA reads TGTGCCAGCAGCTTAGATTGGCGGGGGGCCTCCTACGAGCAGTACTTC. V usage is TRBV7-2 and J usage is TRBJ2-7; the match to TRBD2 covers 8 bases. Germline assignment: CDR1 SGHTA and CDR2 FQGNSA. The CDR3 contains 16 residues. V trimming: 1 base; J trimming: 0 bases; junction bases outside the gene matches: 5.

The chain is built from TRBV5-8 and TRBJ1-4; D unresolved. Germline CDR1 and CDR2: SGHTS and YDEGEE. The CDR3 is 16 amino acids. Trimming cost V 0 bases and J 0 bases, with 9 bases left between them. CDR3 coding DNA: TGTGCCAGCAGCTTGGCGCAGTTTGCAACTAATGAAAAACTGTTTTTT. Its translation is CASSLAQFATNEKLFF.

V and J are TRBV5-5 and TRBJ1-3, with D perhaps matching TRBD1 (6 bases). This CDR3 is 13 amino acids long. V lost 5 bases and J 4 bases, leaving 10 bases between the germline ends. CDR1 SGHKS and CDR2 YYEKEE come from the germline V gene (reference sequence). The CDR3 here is CASSIDRGNTIYF. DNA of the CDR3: TGTGCCAGCAGTATCGACAGGGGAAACACCATATATTTT. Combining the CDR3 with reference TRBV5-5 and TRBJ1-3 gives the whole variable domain DAGVTQSPTHLIKTRGQQVTLRCSPISGHKSVSWYQQVLGQGPQFIFQYYEKEERGRGNFPDRFSARQFPNYSSELNVNALLLGDSALYLCASSIDRGNTIYFGEGSWLTVV.

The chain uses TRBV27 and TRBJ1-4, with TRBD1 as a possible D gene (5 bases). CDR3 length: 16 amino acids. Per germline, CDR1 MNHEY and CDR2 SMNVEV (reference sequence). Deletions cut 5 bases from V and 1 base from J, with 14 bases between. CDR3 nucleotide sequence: TGTGCCAGCAGTCCCCAGGGTCGACAAACTAATGAAAAACTGTTTTTT. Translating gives CASSPQGRQTNEKLFF.

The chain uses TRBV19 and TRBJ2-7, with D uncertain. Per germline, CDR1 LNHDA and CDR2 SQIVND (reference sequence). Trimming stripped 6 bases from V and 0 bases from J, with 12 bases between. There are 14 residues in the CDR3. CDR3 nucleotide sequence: TGTGCCAGTAGCCCACTCCCGAGCTCCTACGAGCAGTACTTC. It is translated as CASSPLPSSYEQYF.

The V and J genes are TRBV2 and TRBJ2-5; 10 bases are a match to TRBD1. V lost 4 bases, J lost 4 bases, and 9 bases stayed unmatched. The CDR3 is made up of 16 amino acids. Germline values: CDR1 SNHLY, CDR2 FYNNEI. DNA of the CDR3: TGTGCCAGCAGTGCCGAAGACAGGGGGCTAGGAGAGACCCAGTACTTC. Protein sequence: CASSAEDRGLGETQYF.

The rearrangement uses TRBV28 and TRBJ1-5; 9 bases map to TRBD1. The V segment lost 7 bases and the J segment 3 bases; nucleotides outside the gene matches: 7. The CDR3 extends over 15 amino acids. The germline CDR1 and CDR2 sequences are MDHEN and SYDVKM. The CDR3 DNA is TGTGCCAGCACTAAAGGGACAGGGATCAATCAGCCCCAGCATTTT. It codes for CASTKGTGINQPQHF. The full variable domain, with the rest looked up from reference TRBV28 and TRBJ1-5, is DVKVTQSSRYLVKRTGEKVFLECVQDMDHENMFWYRQDPGLGLRLIYFSYDVKMKEKGDIPEGYSVSREKKERFSLILESASTNQTSMYLCASTKGTGINQPQHFGDGTRLSIL.

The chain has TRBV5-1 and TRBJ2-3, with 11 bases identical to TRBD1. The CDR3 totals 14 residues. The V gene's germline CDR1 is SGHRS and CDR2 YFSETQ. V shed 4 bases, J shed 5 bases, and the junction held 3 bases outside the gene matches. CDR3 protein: CASSPGTGGDTQYF. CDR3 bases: TGCGCCAGCAGCCCTGGGACAGGGGGAGATACGCAGTATTTT.

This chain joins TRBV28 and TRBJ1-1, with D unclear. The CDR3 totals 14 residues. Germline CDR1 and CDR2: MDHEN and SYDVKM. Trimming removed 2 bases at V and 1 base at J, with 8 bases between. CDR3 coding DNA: TGTGCCAGCAGTTTAGGCCCACCGAACACTGAAGCTTTCTTT. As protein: CASSLGPPNTEAFF.

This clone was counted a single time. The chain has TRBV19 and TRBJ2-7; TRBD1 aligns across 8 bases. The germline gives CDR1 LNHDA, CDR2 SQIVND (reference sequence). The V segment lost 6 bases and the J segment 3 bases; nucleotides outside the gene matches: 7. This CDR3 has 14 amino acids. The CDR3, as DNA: TGTGCCAGTAGCGCGACAGGGGCAAACTACGAGCAGTACTTC. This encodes CASSATGANYEQYF.

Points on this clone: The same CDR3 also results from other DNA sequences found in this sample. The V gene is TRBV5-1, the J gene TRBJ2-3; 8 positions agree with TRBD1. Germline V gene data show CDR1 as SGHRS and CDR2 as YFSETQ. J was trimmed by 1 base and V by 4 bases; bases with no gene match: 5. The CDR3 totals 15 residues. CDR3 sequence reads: CASSPGQGGTDTQYF. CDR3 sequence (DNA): TGCGCCAGCAGCCCAGGACAGGGTGGCACAGATACGCAGTATTTT.

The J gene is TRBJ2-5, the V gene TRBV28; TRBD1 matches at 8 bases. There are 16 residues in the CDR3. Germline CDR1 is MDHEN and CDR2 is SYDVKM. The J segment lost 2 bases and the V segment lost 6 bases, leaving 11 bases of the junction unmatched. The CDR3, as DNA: TGTGCCAGCAGCCAACTACAGGGGGGTGGACAAGAGACCCAGTACTTC. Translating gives CASSQLQGGGQETQYF.

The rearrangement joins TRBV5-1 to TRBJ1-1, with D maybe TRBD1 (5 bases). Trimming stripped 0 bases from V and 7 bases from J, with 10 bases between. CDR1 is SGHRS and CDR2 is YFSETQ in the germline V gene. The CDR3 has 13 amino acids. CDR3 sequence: CASSLGQGGEAFF. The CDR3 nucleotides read TGCGCCAGCAGCTTGGGGCAGGGCGGTGAAGCTTTCTTT.

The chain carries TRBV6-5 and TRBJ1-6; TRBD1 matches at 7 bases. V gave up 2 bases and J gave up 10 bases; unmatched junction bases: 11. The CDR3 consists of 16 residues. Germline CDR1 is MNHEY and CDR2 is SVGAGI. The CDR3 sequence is CASSYQDRRVRSPLHF. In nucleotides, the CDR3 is TGTGCCAGCAGTTACCAGGACAGGAGGGTACGATCACCCCTCCACTTT.

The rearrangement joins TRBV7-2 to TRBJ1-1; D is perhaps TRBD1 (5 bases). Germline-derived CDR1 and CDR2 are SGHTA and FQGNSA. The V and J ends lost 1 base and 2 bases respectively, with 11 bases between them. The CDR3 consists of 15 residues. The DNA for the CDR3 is TGTGCCAGCAGCTTAGTGGCTCAGGGAAACACTGAAGCTTTCTTT. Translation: CASSLVAQGNTEAFF.

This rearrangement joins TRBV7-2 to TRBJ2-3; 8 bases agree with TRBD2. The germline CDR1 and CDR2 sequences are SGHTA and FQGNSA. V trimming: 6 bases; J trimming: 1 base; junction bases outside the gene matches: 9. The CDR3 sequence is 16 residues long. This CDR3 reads CASSPSLAGGTDTQYF. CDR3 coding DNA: TGTGCCAGCAGTCCGAGCCTAGCGGGTGGCACAGATACGCAGTATTTT.

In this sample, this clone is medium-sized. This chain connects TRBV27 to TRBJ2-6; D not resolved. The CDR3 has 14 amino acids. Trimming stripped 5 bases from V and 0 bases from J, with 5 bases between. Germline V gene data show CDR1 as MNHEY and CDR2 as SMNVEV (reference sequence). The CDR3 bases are TGTGCCAGCAGTCGTAGCTCTGGGGCCAACGTCCTGACTTTC. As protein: CASSRSSGANVLTF.

DNA for the CDR3: TGTGCCAGCAGCGTTAATGAGGATCAGCCCCAGCATTTT. Its translation is CASSVNEDQPQHF. The chain carries TRBV9 and TRBJ1-5; D is uncertain. V was pared by 2 bases and J by 5 bases, with 8 bases between. The CDR3 has 13 amino acids. Looked up from germline, CDR1 is SGDLS and CDR2 is YYNGEE. The full variable domain, with the rest looked up from reference TRBV9 and TRBJ1-5, is DSGVTQTPKHLITATGQRVTLRCSPRSGDLSVYWYQQSLDQGLQFLIQYYNGEERAKGNILERFSAQQFPDLHSELNLSSLELGDSALYFCASSVNEDQPQHFGDGTRLSIL.

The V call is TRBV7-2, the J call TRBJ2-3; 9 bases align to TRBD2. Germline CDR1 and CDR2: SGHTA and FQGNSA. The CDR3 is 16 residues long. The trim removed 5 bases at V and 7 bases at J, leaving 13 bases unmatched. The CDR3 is CASSPASSSGTYTQYF. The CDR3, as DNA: TGTGCCAGCAGCCCCGCCTCCTCTAGCGGGACTTATACGCAGTATTTT.

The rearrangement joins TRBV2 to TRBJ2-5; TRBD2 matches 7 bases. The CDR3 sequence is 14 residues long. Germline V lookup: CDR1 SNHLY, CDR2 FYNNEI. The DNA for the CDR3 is TGTGCTTACCGACTAGCTCTGGACCAAGAGACCCAGTACTTC. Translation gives CAYRLALDQETQYF.

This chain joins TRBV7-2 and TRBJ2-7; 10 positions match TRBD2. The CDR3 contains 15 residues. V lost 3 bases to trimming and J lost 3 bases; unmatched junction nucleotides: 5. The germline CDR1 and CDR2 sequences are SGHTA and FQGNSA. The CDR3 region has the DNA TGTGCCAGCAGCTTTAGGACTAGCGGACTCTACGAGCAGTACTTC. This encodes CASSFRTSGLYEQYF.

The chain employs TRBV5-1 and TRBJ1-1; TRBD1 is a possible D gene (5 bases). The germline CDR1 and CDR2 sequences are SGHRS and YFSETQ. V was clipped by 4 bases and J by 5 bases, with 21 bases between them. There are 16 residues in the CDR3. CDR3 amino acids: CASSPVARAIGTEAFF. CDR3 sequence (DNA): TGCGCCAGCAGCCCCGTGGCCAGGGCAATAGGAACTGAAGCTTTCTTT.

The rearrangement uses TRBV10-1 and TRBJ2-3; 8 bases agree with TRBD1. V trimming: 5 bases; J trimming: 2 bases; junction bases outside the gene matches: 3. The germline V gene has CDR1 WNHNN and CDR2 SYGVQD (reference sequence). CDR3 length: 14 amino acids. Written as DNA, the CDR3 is TGCGCCAGCAGTCGGACAGGGCCCACAGATACGCAGTATTTT. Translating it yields CASSRTGPTDTQYF.

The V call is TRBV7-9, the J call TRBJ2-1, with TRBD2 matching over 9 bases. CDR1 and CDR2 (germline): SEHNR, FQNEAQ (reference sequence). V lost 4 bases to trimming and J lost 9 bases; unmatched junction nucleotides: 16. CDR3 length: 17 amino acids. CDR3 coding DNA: TGTGCCAGCAGCTCCAGATATAGCGGGAGAACCCCGGGTGAGCAGTTCTTC. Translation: CASSSRYSGRTPGEQFF. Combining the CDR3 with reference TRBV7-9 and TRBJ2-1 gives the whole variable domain DTGVSQNPRHKITKRGQNVTFRCDPISEHNRLYWYRQTLGQGPEFLTYFQNEAQLEKSRLLSDRFSAERPKGSFSTLEIQRTEQGDSAMYLCASSSRYSGRTPGEQFFGPGTRLTVL.

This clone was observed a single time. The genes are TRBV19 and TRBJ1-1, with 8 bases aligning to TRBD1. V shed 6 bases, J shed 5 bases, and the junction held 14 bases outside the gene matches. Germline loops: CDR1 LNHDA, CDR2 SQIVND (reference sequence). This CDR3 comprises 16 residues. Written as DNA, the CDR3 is TGTGCCAGTAGGCCCATCACCAGGGGGCGGGGGACTGAAGCTTTCTTT. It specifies CASRPITRGRGTEAFF.